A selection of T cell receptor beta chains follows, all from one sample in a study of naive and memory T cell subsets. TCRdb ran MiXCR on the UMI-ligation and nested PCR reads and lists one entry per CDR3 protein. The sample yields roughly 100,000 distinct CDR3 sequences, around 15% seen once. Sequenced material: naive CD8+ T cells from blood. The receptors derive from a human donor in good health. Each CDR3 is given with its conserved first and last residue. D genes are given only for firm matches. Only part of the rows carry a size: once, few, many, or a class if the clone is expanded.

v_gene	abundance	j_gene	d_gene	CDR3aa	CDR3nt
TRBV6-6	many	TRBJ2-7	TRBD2	CASSSQAGAYEQYF	TGTGCCAGCAGTTCCCAAGCGGGAGCCTACGAGCAGTACTTC
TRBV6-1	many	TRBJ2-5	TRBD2	CASSEGWTRQETQYF	TGTGCCAGCAGTGAAGGATGGACTAGGCAAGAGACCCAGTACTTC
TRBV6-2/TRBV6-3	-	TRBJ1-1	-	CASSWGYTEAFF	TGTGCCAGCAGCTGGGGCTACACTGAAGCTTTCTTT
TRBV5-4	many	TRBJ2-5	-	CASSGPTSSQETQYF	TGTGCCAGCAGCGGCCCCACTAGCTCCCAAGAGACCCAGTACTTC
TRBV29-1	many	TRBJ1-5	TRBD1	CSVLQGLNQPQHF	TGCAGCGTCCTACAGGGGTTGAATCAGCCCCAGCATTTT
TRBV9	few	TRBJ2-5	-	CASSAVGGLETQYF	TGTGCCAGCAGCGCCGTCGGGGGGCTAGAGACCCAGTACTTC
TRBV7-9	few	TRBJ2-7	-	CASSSGVAYEQYF	TGTGCCAGCAGCTCTGGCGTCGCCTACGAGCAGTACTTC
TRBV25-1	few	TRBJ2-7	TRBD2	CASSESAGVAYEQYF	TGTGCCAGCAGTGAATCAGCGGGAGTCGCCTACGAGCAGTACTTC
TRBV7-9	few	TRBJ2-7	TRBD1	CASSQSGTDYEQYF	TGTGCCAGCAGCCAGTCCGGGACAGACTACGAGCAGTACTTC
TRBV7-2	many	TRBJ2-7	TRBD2	CASSHGLAGPSYSYEQYF	TGTGCCAGCAGCCACGGACTAGCGGGGCCCTCTTACTCCTACGAGCAGTACTTC
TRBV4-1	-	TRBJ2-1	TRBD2	CASSQRLGGVSDEQFF	TGCGCCAGCAGCCAACGTCTGGGGGGGGTCAGCGATGAGCAGTTCTTC
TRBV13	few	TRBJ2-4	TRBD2	CASSSTGGENIQYF	TGTGCCAGCTCCTCTACGGGAGGAGAAAACATTCAGTACTTC
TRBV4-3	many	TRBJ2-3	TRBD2	CASSQDPLGGSTDTQYF	TGCGCCAGCAGCCAAGATCCTCTCGGGGGGAGCACAGATACGCAGTATTTT
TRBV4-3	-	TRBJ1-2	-	CASSLQGRGGYTF	TGCGCCAGCAGCTTACAAGGTCGGGGCGGCTACACCTTC
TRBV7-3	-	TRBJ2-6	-	CASSYSGGSGANVLTF	TGTGCCAGCAGCTACTCCGGTGGGTCTGGGGCCAACGTCCTGACTTTC
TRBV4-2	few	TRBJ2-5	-	CASSQEGLARQETQYF	TGTGCCAGCAGCCAAGAGGGGCTAGCCAGGCAAGAGACCCAGTACTTC
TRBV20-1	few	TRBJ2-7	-	CSAREFGFYEQYF	TGCAGTGCTAGAGAATTCGGTTTCTACGAGCAGTACTTC
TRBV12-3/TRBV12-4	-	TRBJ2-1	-	CASTPTLGLSYNEQFF	TGTGCCAGCACCCCTACTTTGGGACTTTCCTACAATGAGCAGTTCTTC
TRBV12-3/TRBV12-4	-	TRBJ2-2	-	CASRLGEYTGELFF	TGTGCCAGCAGGCTTGGGGAGTACACCGGGGAGCTGTTTTTT
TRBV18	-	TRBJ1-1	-	CASSPEGSATEAFF	TGTGCCAGCTCACCTGAAGGGTCGGCCACTGAAGCTTTCTTT
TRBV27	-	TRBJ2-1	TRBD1	CASIDLGQLGRGPRTYNEQFF	TGTGCCAGCATCGACCTCGGGCAACTCGGCAGGGGGCCGCGGACCTACAATGAGCAGTTCTTC
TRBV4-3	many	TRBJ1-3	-	CASSQDRGVAGNTIYF	TGCGCCAGCAGCCAAGACAGAGGAGTAGCCGGAAACACCATATATTTT
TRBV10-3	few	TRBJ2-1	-	CAIKGGSYNEQFF	TGTGCCATCAAGGGCGGCTCCTACAATGAGCAGTTCTTC
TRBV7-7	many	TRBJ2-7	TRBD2	CASSPGLADSGYEQYF	TGTGCTAGCAGCCCAGGACTAGCGGATTCCGGATACGAGCAGTACTTC
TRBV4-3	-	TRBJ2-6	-	CASSQVTAGANVLTF	TGCGCCAGCAGCCAAGTGACGGCTGGGGCCAACGTCCTGACTTTC
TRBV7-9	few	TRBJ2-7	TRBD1	CASSWGTESSYEQYF	TGTGCCAGCAGCTGGGGGACAGAAAGCTCCTACGAGCAGTACTTC
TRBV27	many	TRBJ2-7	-	CASSLKDPHFGEQYF	TGTGCCAGCAGTTTAAAGGACCCCCACTTTGGGGAGCAGTACTTC
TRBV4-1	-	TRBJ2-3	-	CASSQLAVSTDTQYF	TGCGCCAGCAGCCAACTAGCAGTATCCACAGATACGCAGTATTTT
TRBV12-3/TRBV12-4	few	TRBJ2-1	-	CASSPSTSPRSF	TGTGCCAGCAGTCCCTCAACTTCCCCTAGAAGCTTC
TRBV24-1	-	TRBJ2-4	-	CATSGPSGTGDIQYF	TGTGCCACCAGTGGTCCTTCCGGGACCGGAGACATTCAGTACTTC
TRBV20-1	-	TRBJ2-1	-	CSARDFRETGEQFF	TGCAGTGCTAGAGATTTCAGGGAAACTGGTGAGCAGTTCTTC
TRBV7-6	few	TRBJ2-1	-	CASTPQGGPYNEQFF	TGTGCCAGCACCCCCCAGGGGGGCCCCTACAATGAGCAGTTCTTC
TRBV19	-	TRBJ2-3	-	CASSTRVSRTDTQYF	TGTGCCAGTAGTACCCGGGTGTCACGCACAGATACGCAGTATTTT
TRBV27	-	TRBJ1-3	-	CASSLVSGNTIYF	TGTGCCAGCAGTTTAGTCTCTGGAAACACCATATATTTT
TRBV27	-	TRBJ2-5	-	CASSFSGGETQYF	TGTGCCAGCAGTTTCAGCGGTGGAGAGACCCAGTACTTC
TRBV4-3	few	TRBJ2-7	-	CASSQAPSYYEQYF	TGCGCCAGCAGCCAAGCTCCCTCATATTACGAGCAGTACTTC
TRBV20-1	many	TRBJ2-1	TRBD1	CSANPGQGVALTYNEQFF	TGCAGTGCTAACCCGGGACAGGGGGTTGCACTCACCTACAATGAGCAGTTCTTC
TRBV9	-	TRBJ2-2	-	CASSVEGSPNTGELFF	TGTGCCAGCAGCGTAGAAGGGAGTCCGAACACCGGGGAGCTGTTTTTT
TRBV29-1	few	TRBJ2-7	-	CSVVGESYEQYF	TGCAGCGTTGTCGGCGAGTCCTACGAGCAGTACTTC
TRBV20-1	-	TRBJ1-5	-	CSATGPLGGGQPQHF	TGCAGTGCTACGGGGCCCCTAGGGGGGGGTCAGCCCCAGCATTTT
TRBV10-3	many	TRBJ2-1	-	CATLEPASRANEQFF	TGTGCCACCCTCGAGCCGGCCTCCCGGGCTAATGAGCAGTTCTTC
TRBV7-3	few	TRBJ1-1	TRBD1	CASSSGQGNIAEAFF	TGTGCCAGCAGCTCAGGACAGGGCAATATCGCTGAAGCTTTCTTT
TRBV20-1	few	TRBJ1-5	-	CSAHTGGGNNQPQHF	TGCAGTGCACACACAGGCGGGGGTAACAATCAGCCCCAGCATTTT